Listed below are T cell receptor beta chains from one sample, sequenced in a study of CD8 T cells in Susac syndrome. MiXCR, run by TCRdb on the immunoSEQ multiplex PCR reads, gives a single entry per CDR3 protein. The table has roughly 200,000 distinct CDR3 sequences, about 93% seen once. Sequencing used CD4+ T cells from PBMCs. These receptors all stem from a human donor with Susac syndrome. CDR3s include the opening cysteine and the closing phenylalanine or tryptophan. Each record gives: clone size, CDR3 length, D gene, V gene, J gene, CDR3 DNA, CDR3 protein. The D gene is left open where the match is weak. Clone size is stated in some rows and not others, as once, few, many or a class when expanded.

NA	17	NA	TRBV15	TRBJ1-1	TGTGCCACCAGCAGAGGGACTGGATTACGGATGAACACTGAAGCTTTCTTT	CATSRGTGLRMNTEAFF
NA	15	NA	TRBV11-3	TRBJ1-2	TGTGCCAGCAGCTTAGATGGTACAGGTACCTATGGCTACACCTTC	CASSLDGTGTYGYTF
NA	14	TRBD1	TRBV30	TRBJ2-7	TGTGCCTGGGACCCAGGGGACAGGGGCTACGAGCAGTACTTC	CAWDPGDRGYEQYF
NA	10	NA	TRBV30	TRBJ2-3	TGTGCCTGGGGCACAGATACGCAGTATTTT	CAWGTDTQYF
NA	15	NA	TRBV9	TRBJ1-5	TGTGCCAGCAGCGTAGATCTCAGGGTAACGCAGCCCCAGCATTTT	CASSVDLRVTQPQHF
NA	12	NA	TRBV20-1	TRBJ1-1	TGCAGTGCGAGCCATCGACAGGAGGTAGCTTTCTTT	CSASHRQEVAFF
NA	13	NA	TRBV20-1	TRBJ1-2	TGCAGTGCTAGTTATGGTTACTCCTATGGCTACACCTTC	CSASYGYSYGYTF
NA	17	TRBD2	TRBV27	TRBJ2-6	TGTGCCAGCAGTTTCCTAGCGGGAGAGGGTGGGGCCAACGTCCTGACTTTC	CASSFLAGEGGANVLTF
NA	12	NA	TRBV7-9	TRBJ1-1	TGTGCCAGCAGCAAGACCAACACTGAAGCTTTCTTT	CASSKTNTEAFF
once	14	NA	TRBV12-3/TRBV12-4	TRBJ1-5	TGTGCCAGCAGTTTAGGAGGGTCTGATGGATCCCAGCATTTT	CASSLGGSDGSQHF